This T cell receptor beta chain is drawn from a study of read filtering for tumor transcriptome and immune sequencing. Study details: Patients were around 17 male and some 13 female, mean age around 67 years, range roughly 45 to 85. Transcriptome libraries were built from DNase-treated RNA.

The J segment lost 8 bases and the V segment lost 5 bases, leaving 12 bases of the junction unmatched. The CDR3 loop spans 15 amino acids. In this sample, this clonotype is medium-sized. No antigen is known for it. General study results and limits: The CD138-negative fraction was mixed bone marrow immune cells, not pure T cells. Around 80% of IR-seq clonotypes had a single read, yet these held about 3.6% of reads.

Molecular barcoded adaptors covering alpha/delta and beta/gamma chains were used on 400 to 450 ng RNA. TCRdb re-called the reads through MiXCR, storing one row per CDR3 protein. The sample consists of 50,000 or so distinct CDR3 sequences, about an eighth of them appearing once. Sequencing was performed on a population of CD138-negative cells sorted from bone marrow. The gene calls are TRBV12-3 or TRBV12-4 and TRBJ2-1, with 7 bases lining up with TRBD2. The sequence came from a donor at least 40 years old with multiple myeloma. Here the CDR3 reads CASSTWGEGGDEQFF. The CDR3 DNA is TGTGCCAGCAGTACCTGGGGGGAGGGCGGGGATGAGCAGTTCTTC.